The text below deals with one T cell receptor (beta chain). Its target is unknown. This entry comes from a study of T cell repertoires in cytomegalovirus infection. MiXCR, applied by TCRdb to the reads, yields one record per CDR3 protein. The sample gives 26,000 or so distinct CDR3 sequences, under 20% of which show up once; about four fifths is in the top ten. CDR3 size: 14 residues. Trimming shortened V by 2 bases and J by 2 bases, and 9 bases separated the two germline ends. Looked up from germline, CDR1 is MNHEY and CDR2 is SVGAGI. V gene TRBV6-5 combines with J gene TRBJ1-2; D is undetermined. The sequencing here drew on CD8+ T cells from cultured PBMCs, taken from culture after CMV antigen stimulation. This TCR derives from a human donor in good health (CMV status not recorded). Some clones in this sample may be carry-over from other donors' samples. In nucleotides, the CDR3 is TGTGCCAGCAGTTACGGCCCGACCAACTATGGCTACACCTTC. It codes for CASSYGPTNYGYTF.